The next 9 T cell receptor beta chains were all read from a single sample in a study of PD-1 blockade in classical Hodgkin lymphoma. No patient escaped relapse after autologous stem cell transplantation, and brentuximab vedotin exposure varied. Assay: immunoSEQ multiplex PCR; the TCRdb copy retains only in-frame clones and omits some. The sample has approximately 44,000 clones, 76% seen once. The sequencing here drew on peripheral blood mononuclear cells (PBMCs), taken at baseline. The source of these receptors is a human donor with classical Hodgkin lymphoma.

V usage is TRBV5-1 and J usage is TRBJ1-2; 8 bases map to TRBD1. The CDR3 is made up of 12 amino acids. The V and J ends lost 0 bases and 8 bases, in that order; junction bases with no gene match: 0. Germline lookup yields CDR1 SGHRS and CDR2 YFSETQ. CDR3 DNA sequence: TGCGCCAGCAGCTTGGGGGACAGGGGCTACACCTTC. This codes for CASSLGDRGYTF.

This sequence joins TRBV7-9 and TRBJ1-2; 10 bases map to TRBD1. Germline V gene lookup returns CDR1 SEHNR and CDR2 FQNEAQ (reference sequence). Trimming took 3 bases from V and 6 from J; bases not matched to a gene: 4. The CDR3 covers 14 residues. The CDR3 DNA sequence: TGTGCCAGCAGCTTTACGGACAGGGGGAATGGCTACACCTTC. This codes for CASSFTDRGNGYTF.

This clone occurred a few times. The CDR3 is CASRAPGQGFLYEQYF. CDR3 DNA sequence: TGTGCCAGCAGGGCCCCGGGACAGGGATTTCTCTACGAGCAGTACTTC. V and J are TRBV5-7 and TRBJ2-7, with TRBD1 matching over 9 bases. TRBV5-7 belongs to the ORF category, with a function that is uncertain. V lost 5 bases and J lost 3; bases outside the gene matches: 12. The CDR3 spans 16 residues.

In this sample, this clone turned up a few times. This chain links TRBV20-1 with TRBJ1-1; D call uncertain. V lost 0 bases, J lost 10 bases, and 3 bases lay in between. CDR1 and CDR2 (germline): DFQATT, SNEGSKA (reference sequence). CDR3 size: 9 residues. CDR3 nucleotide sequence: TGCAGTGCTAGAGAAGGAGCTTTCTTT. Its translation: CSAREGAFF.

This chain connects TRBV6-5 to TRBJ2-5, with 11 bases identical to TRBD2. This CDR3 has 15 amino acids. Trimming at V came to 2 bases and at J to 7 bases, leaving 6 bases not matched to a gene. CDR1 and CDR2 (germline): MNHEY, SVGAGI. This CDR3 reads CASSYDTSGSPTQYF. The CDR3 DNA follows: TGTGCCAGCAGTTACGATACTAGCGGGAGCCCGACCCAGTACTTC.

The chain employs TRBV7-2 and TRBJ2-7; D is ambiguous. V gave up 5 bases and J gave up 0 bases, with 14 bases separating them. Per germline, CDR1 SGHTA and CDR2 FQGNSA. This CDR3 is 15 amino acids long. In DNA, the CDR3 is TGTGCCAGCAGCCCTGTAACGGGTAGCTCCTACGAGCAGTACTTC. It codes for CASSPVTGSSYEQYF.

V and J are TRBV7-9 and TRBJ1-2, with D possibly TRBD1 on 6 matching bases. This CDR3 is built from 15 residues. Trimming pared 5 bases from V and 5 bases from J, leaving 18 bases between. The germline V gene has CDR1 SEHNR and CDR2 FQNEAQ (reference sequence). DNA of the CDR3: TGTGCCAGCAGCCCACAGGGATCGACTGGGTATGGCTACACCTTC. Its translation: CASSPQGSTGYGYTF.

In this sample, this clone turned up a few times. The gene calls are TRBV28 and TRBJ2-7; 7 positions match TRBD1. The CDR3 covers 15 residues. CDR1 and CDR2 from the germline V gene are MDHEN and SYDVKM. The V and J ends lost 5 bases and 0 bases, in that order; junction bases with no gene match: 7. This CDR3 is CASSPDRASSYEQYF. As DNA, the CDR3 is TGTGCCAGCAGTCCAGACAGGGCTTCCTCCTACGAGCAGTACTTC.

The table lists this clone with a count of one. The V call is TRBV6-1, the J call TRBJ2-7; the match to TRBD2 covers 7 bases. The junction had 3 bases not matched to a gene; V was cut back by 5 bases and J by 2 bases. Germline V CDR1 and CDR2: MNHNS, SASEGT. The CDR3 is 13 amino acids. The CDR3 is CASSLLATYEQYF. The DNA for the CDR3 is TGTGCCAGCAGTTTACTAGCGACCTACGAGCAGTACTTC.